This passage covers 28 T cell receptor beta chains from one sample sequenced in a study of T cell responses to AZD1222 COVID-19 vaccine. Profiled with immunoSEQ multiplex PCR; TCRdb holds only in-frame clones, not every one. The sample records approximately 60,000 clones, roughly 88% being singletons. Sequences were derived from peripheral blood, sampled on day 0 of AZD1222 vaccination. Every receptor here comes from an adult in good health.

The chain uses TRBV4-3 and TRBJ2-1; 7 bases are a match to TRBD1. V gave up 0 bases and J gave up 5 bases; unmatched junction bases: 4. The CDR3 covers 15 residues. The V gene's germline CDR1 is LGHNA and CDR2 YSLEER. The CDR3 here is CASSQDRGTHNEQFF. The CDR3 bases are TGCGCCAGCAGCCAAGACAGGGGGACCCACAATGAGCAGTTCTTC.

The chain carries TRBV7-8 and TRBJ2-1; 7 bases line up with TRBD2. The germline gives CDR1 SGHVS, CDR2 FQNEAQ. Germline trimming cut 5 bases from V and 3 bases from J; bases unmatched to any gene: 10. The CDR3 has 16 residues. CDR3 sequence (DNA): TGTGCCAGCAGCCCCTATTCGGGAGGCCACTACAATGAGCAGTTCTTC. Translation gives CASSPYSGGHYNEQFF.

The chain couples TRBV6-2 or TRBV6-3 to TRBJ2-1; D is uncertain. Germline assignment: CDR1 MNHEY and CDR2 SVGEGT. Trimming cost V 6 bases and J 2 bases, with 11 bases left between them. The CDR3 runs to 14 residues. The CDR3 reads CASRYASPYNEQFF. The CDR3, as DNA: TGTGCCAGCAGGTACGCCTCCCCCTACAATGAGCAGTTCTTC.

The chain is built from TRBV24-1 and TRBJ1-2, with a weak D call TRBD1 (5 bases). This CDR3 comprises 13 residues. Germline CDR1 reads KGHDR; CDR2 reads SFDVKD. V lost 1 base and J lost 8, with 10 bases in between. CDR3 sequence: CATSDLRGVGYTF. In nucleotides, the CDR3 is TGTGCCACCAGTGATTTAAGAGGGGTCGGCTACACCTTC.

The gene calls are TRBV10-3 and TRBJ1-3, with D unresolved. Germline V gene data show CDR1 as ENHRY and CDR2 as SYGVKD. This CDR3 is built from 16 residues. Trimming left V 3 bases short and J 6 bases short, with 18 bases between. In DNA form, the CDR3 reads TGTGCCATCAGTGACTCGTCGTTACCTAACTTAAACACCATATATTTT. It translates to CAISDSSLPNLNTIYF.

The rearrangement joins TRBV5-1 to TRBJ2-1, with 9 bases lining up with TRBD1. Per the germline V gene, CDR1 is SGHRS and CDR2 is YFSETQ. The CDR3 extends over 16 amino acids. The junction had 6 bases not matched to a gene; V was cut back by 0 bases and J by 5 bases. This CDR3 reads CASSLGGTGFNNEQFF. CDR3 sequence (DNA): TGCGCCAGCAGCTTGGGGGGGACAGGGTTCAACAATGAGCAGTTCTTC. Using reference TRBV5-1 and TRBJ2-1 for the parts outside the CDR3, the full variable domain is KAGVTQTPRYLIKTRGQQVTLSCSPISGHRSVSWYQQTPGQGLQFLFEYFSETQRNKGNFPGRFSGRQFSNSRSEMNVSTLELGDSALYLCASSLGGTGFNNEQFFGPGTRLTVL.

The rearrangement links TRBV11-3 to TRBJ1-2; D gene uncertain. There are 13 residues in the CDR3. The germline V and J ends were trimmed by 6 bases and 1 base, with 9 bases remaining between them. Germline values: CDR1 SGHNT, CDR2 YENEEA. CDR3 bases: TGTGCCAGCAGTTATACACTTAACTATGGCTACACCTTC. Translation gives CASSYTLNYGYTF.

This chain uses TRBV7-9 with TRBJ2-7, with TRBD2 identical over 7 bases. Germline CDR1 SEHNR, CDR2 FQNEAQ (reference sequence). After removal of 5 bases from V and 3 bases from J, the junction contained 13 bases not matched to a gene. The CDR3 is 16 amino acids. CDR3 residues: CASSPLQSREGYEQYF. The CDR3 DNA sequence: TGTGCCAGCAGCCCACTTCAAAGCAGGGAGGGCTACGAGCAGTACTTC.

The V gene is TRBV9, the J gene TRBJ1-5; D is unclear. CDR1 is SGDLS and CDR2 is YYNGEE in the germline V gene. CDR3 length equals 14 residues. The V and J ends lost 3 bases and 11 bases respectively, with 18 bases between them. This CDR3 reads CASSGDGQFPAQHF. In DNA, the CDR3 is TGTGCCAGCAGCGGCGACGGCCAGTTTCCCGCCCAGCATTTT.

DNA for the CDR3: TGTGCCAGCTCTCTATGGACTAGCGGGAGTGTTGGCACCGGGGAGCTGTTTTTT. This sequence encodes CASSLWTSGSVGTGELFF. The chain uses TRBV18 and TRBJ2-2; 13 bases line up with TRBD2. Germline V gene data show CDR1 as KGHSH and CDR2 as LQKENI. V shed 6 bases, J shed 4 bases, and the junction held 11 bases outside the gene matches. This CDR3 contains 18 residues.

The chain has TRBV5-1 and TRBJ1-5; 8 bases are shared with TRBD1. The V gene's germline CDR1 is SGHRS and CDR2 YFSETQ. The CDR3 has 15 residues. Losses at the gene ends were 4 bases for V and 4 bases for J; bases not matched to a gene: 7. This CDR3 is CASSPTGGENQPQHF. The CDR3 nucleotides are TGCGCCAGCAGCCCAACAGGGGGGGAGAATCAGCCCCAGCATTTT.

This chain joins TRBV3-1 (or the pseudogene TRBV3-2) and TRBJ2-3; D not resolved. Trimming removed 3 bases at V and 4 bases at J, with 17 bases between. Germline V lookup: CDR1 LGHDT, CDR2 YNNKEL (reference sequence). The CDR3 runs 16 residues. The CDR3 DNA sequence: TGTGCCAGCAGCCAGGATGCATGGGCTTCCGCAGATACGCAGTATTTT. It is translated as CASSQDAWASADTQYF.

The chain couples TRBV19 to TRBJ2-5, with D perhaps TRBD1 (5 bases). CDR3 length: 14 residues. The germline CDR1 and CDR2 sequences are LNHDA and SQIVND (reference sequence). V dropped 5 bases and J dropped 1 base, with 11 bases sitting between them. CDR3 bases: TGTGCCAGTAGTCCACGACAGACCCAAGAGACCCAGTACTTC. Encoded protein: CASSPRQTQETQYF.

The gene calls are TRBV6-6 and TRBJ2-7; 10 positions match TRBD2. The CDR3 consists of 16 residues. V shed 2 bases and J 3 bases; nucleotides not matched to a gene: 7. CDR1 and CDR2 (germline): MNHNY, SVGAGI (reference sequence). The CDR3 here is CASSYVPSGRSYEQYF. DNA for the CDR3: TGTGCCAGCAGTTACGTGCCTAGCGGGAGAAGCTACGAGCAGTACTTC.

This clone appeared many times. This chain links TRBV10-1 with TRBJ2-7; D gene unclear. The ends were cut back, 2 bases at V and 2 bases at J, with 19 bases in the middle. The V gene's germline CDR1 is WNHNN and CDR2 SYGVQD (reference sequence). This CDR3 is built from 17 residues. For the CDR3, the DNA is TGCGCCAGCAGTGAGGATCCGACCGATTACTTCCCCTACGAGCAGTACTTC. It encodes CASSEDPTDYFPYEQYF.

The chain uses TRBV9 and TRBJ2-1; D call uncertain. V was trimmed by 4 bases and J by 4 bases, leaving 12 bases between them. Per the germline V gene, CDR1 is SGDLS and CDR2 is YYNGEE. The CDR3 spans 14 residues. The CDR3 loop is CASSMSGVYNEQFF. For the CDR3, the DNA is TGTGCCAGCAGCATGTCAGGAGTGTACAATGAGCAGTTCTTC.

The CDR3 nucleotides are TGTGCCAGCAGTTACCTCGGTCTAGGGGGCTACACCTTC. Translating gives CASSYLGLGGYTF. This chain connects TRBV6-5 to TRBJ1-2; unclear D gene. The CDR3 is 13 amino acids. CDR1 MNHEY and CDR2 SVGAGI come from the germline V gene. V was cut by 2 bases and J by 8 bases, with 12 bases left in between.

The gene calls are TRBV23-1 and TRBJ2-7, with 11 bases fitting TRBD1. TRBV23-1 falls under the ORF class, with uncertain function. CDR3 length: 19 residues. The J segment lost 5 bases and the V segment lost 0 bases, leaving 15 bases of the junction unmatched. This CDR3 reads CASSQSSRDRGFGGNEQYV. The CDR3 region has the DNA TGCGCCAGCAGTCAATCGAGTCGGGACAGGGGGTTTGGCGGGAACGAGCAGTACGTC.

V usage is TRBV7-9 and J usage is TRBJ2-3; weak D call: TRBD2 (6 bases). From germline, CDR1 is SEHNR and CDR2 FQNEAQ (reference sequence). This CDR3 has 16 residues. V was shortened by 8 bases and J by 1 base, with 19 bases between the two germline ends. The CDR3 DNA reads TGTGCCAGCCGCCCTTCCAGGGCTAGCGGCACAGATACGCAGTATTTT. This translates into CASRPSRASGTDTQYF.

V usage is TRBV5-5 and J usage is TRBJ2-7; 7 bases map to TRBD2. This CDR3 comprises 16 residues. Germline values: CDR1 SGHKS, CDR2 YYEKEE (reference sequence). V dropped 1 base and J dropped 0; count of bases not matched to a gene: 7. The CDR3 DNA sequence: TGTGCCAGCAGCTTGAAAGCGGGACCGATCTCCTACGAGCAGTACGTC. Protein: CASSLKAGPISYEQYV.

In its sample, this clone was seen a few times. V gene TRBV18 combines with J gene TRBJ1-2; 8 bases are a match to TRBD1. The trim removed 4 bases at V and 4 bases at J, leaving 5 bases unmatched. CDR3 length: 14 amino acids. Germline V gene sequence: CDR1 KGHSH, CDR2 LQKENI. CDR3 protein: CASSHDRGAYGYTF. The CDR3 DNA reads as TGTGCCAGCTCACATGACAGGGGAGCCTATGGCTACACCTTC.

This clone was seen more than once but under ten times. This chain joins TRBV7-8 and TRBJ2-7; 13 bases agree with TRBD2. Germline V CDR1 and CDR2: SGHVS, FQNEAQ. CDR3 size: 17 residues. V trimming: 5 bases; J trimming: 2 bases; junction bases outside the gene matches: 9. The CDR3 coding sequence is TGTGCCAGCAGCCCGAGGACTAGCGGGAGAGTTCCCTACGAGCAGTACTTC. Protein sequence: CASSPRTSGRVPYEQYF.

This clone turned up a few times. V and J are TRBV6-1 and TRBJ2-7; unclear D gene. Germline values: CDR1 MNHNS, CDR2 SASEGT. This CDR3 is built from 13 residues. V was shortened by 4 bases and J by 3 bases, with 10 bases between the two germline ends. CDR3 protein: CASSAARFYEQYF. CDR3 nucleotide sequence: TGTGCCAGCAGTGCAGCTAGATTCTACGAGCAGTACTTC.

The rearrangement uses TRBV29-1 and TRBJ2-3, with 9 bases matching TRBD1. Trimming removed 8 bases from V and 1 base from J; junction bases left unmatched: 4. The CDR3 totals 13 residues. The germline gives CDR1 SQVTM, CDR2 ANQGSEA. CDR3 residues: CSSGQGGTDTQYF. CDR3 DNA: TGCAGCTCGGGACAGGGAGGCACAGATACGCAGTATTTT.

This clone was recorded once. The V call is TRBV9, the J call TRBJ2-1; 7 bases align to TRBD2. The CDR3 runs to 15 residues. Germline CDR1 is SGDLS and CDR2 is YYNGEE. After removal of 0 bases from V and 8 bases from J, the junction contained 8 bases not matched to a gene. The CDR3 protein is CASSVALRDYHEQFF. CDR3 in DNA: TGTGCCAGCAGCGTAGCCCTCCGGGACTATCATGAGCAGTTCTTC.

The chain joins TRBV29-1 to TRBJ2-1; D is ambiguous. Germline V gives CDR1 SQVTM, CDR2 ANQGSEA. V gave up 3 bases and J gave up 5 bases, with 11 bases separating them. The CDR3 is 13 amino acids. CDR3 in DNA: TGCAGCGTTGAGGAACAGCTAAACAATGAGCAGTTCTTC. Its protein is CSVEEQLNNEQFF.

This clone was recorded a few times. In nucleotides, the CDR3 is TGTGCCACCAGTGCCGGGACAGGGGGCCCCGGGGAGCTGTTTTTT. This encodes CATSAGTGGPGELFF. The V and J genes are TRBV24-1 and TRBJ2-2; 12 nucleotides agree with TRBD1. The germline V gene has CDR1 KGHDR and CDR2 SFDVKD. The V and J ends lost 5 bases and 6 bases, in that order; junction bases with no gene match: 3. This CDR3 comprises 15 residues.

This CDR3 reads CASSEDRRASGIGSYNEQFF. The CDR3 DNA follows: TGTGCCAGCAGTGAAGACCGCCGGGCTAGCGGGATAGGCTCCTACAATGAGCAGTTCTTC. J is TRBJ2-1 and V is TRBV6-1; TRBD2 matches 9 bases. The trim removed 1 base at V and 0 bases at J, leaving 13 bases unmatched. The CDR3 loop spans 20 amino acids. CDR1 and CDR2 from the germline V gene are MNHNS and SASEGT.